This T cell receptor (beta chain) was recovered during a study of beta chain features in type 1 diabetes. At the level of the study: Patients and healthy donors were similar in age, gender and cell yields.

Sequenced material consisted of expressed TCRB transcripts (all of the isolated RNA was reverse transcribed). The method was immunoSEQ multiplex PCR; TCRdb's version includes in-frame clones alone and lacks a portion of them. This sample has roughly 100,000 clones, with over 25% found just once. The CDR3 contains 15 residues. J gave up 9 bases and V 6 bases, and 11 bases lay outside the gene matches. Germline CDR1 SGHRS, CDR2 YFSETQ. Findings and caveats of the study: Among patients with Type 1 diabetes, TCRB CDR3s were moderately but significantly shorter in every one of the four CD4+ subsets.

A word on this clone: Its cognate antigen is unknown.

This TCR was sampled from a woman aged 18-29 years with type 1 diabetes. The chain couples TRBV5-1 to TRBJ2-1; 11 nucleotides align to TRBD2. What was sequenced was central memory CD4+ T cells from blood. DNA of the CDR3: TGCGCCAGCACGAGGTCGACTAGCGGGACGAGTGAGCAGTTCTTC. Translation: CASTRSTSGTSEQFF.